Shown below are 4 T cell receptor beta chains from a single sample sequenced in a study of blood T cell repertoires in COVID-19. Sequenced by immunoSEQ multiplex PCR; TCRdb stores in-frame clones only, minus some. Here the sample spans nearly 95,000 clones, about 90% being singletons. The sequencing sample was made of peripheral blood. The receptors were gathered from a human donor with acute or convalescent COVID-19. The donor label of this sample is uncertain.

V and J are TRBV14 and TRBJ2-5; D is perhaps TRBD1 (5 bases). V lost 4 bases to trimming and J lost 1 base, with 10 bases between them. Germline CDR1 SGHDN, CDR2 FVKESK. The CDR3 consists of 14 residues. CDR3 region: CASSRQGIQETQYF. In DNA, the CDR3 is TGTGCCAGCAGCCGGCAGGGTATCCAAGAGACCCAGTACTTC. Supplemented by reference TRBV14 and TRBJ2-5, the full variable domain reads EAGVTQFPSHSVIEKGQTVTLRCDPISGHDNLYWYRRVMGKEIKFLLHFVKESKQDESGMPNNRFLAERTGGTYSTLKVQPAELEDSGVYFCASSRQGIQETQYFGPGTRLLVL.

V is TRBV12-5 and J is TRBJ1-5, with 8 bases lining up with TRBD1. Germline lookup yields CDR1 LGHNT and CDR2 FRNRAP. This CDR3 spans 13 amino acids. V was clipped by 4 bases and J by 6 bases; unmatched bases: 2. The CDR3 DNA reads TGTGCTAGTGGTTCAGGGGGCAGTCAGCCCCAGCATTTT. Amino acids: CASGSGGSQPQHF.

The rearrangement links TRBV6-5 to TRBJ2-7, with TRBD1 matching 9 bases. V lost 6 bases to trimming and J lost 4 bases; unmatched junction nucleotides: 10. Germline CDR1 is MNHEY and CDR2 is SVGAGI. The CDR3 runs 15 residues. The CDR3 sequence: CASRPPGQGGYEQYF. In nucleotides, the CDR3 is TGTGCCAGCAGACCACCGGGACAGGGTGGTTACGAGCAGTACTTC.

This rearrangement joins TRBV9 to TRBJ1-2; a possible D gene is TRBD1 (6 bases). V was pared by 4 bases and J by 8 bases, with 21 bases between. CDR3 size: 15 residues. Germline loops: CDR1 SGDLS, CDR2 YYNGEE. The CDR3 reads CASSPRSYNRDGYTF. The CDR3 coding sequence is TGTGCCAGCAGCCCACGGTCTTACAACAGGGACGGCTACACCTTC.